These 24 T cell receptor beta chains share one sample of origin, sequenced in a study of blood T cell repertoires in COVID-19. Libraries were prepared by immunoSEQ multiplex PCR; TCRdb keeps only in-frame clonotypes and omits some of them. This sample has more than 200,000 clones, with around 90% found just once. Material for sequencing was peripheral blood. These receptors were collected from a man in his 70s with acute or convalescent COVID-19.

The rearrangement joins TRBV28 to TRBJ2-6; D might be TRBD1 (5 bases). V lost 7 bases to trimming and J lost 2 bases, with 15 bases between them. The germline gives CDR1 MDHEN, CDR2 SYDVKM. The CDR3 contains 16 residues. The CDR3 sequence is CASTFRARAGANVLTF. The DNA of the CDR3 is TGTGCCAGCACTTTTAGGGCCAGGGCTGGGGCCAACGTCCTGACTTTC.

This chain joins TRBV19 and TRBJ2-6, with a tentative D call TRBD2 (7 bases). This CDR3 has 17 amino acids. CDR1 LNHDA and CDR2 SQIVND come from the germline V gene (reference sequence). V lost 3 bases to trimming and J lost 5 bases, with 17 bases between them. The CDR3 DNA reads as TGTGCCAGTAGTATTAGGGGGGGAAGGGAATGGGCCAACGTCCTGACTTTC. Protein product: CASSIRGGREWANVLTF. The full variable domain, rest sourced from reference TRBV19 and TRBJ2-6, is DGGITQSPKYLFRKEGQNVTLSCEQNLNHDAMYWYRQDPGQGLRLIYYSQIVNDFQKGDIAEGYSVSREKKESFPLTVTSAQKNPTAFYLCASSIRGGREWANVLTFGAGSRLTVL.

J is TRBJ2-1 and V is TRBV7-9; tentative D call: TRBD2 (6 bases). V was trimmed by 3 bases and J by 0 bases, leaving 12 bases between them. Germline V gene lookup returns CDR1 SEHNR and CDR2 FQNEAQ (reference sequence). CDR3 length: 16 amino acids. The CDR3 loop is CASSFERGSSYNEQFF. The DNA of the CDR3 is TGTGCCAGCAGCTTTGAACGGGGGAGCTCCTACAATGAGCAGTTCTTC.

V gene TRBV5-1 combines with J gene TRBJ2-3; a weak D match, TRBD2 (6 bases). The CDR3 runs 14 residues. CDR1 SGHRS and CDR2 YFSETQ come from the germline V gene. The ends were cut back, 4 bases at V and 2 bases at J, with 11 bases in the middle. CDR3: CASSIAENTDTQYF. Written as DNA, the CDR3 is TGCGCCAGCAGCATAGCGGAGAACACAGATACGCAGTATTTT.

The CDR3 DNA follows: TGTGCCAGCCGGTCACTGGATACAGGGGGGACCGGGGAGCTGTTTTTT. Translated, it gives CASRSLDTGGTGELFF. The V call is TRBV2, the J call TRBJ2-2, with 8 bases aligning to TRBD1. The germline V gene encodes CDR1 SNHLY and CDR2 FYNNEI. The CDR3 sequence is 16 residues long. V trimming: 8 bases; J trimming: 5 bases; junction bases outside the gene matches: 13.

The chain couples TRBV4-1 to TRBJ2-5; maybe TRBD1 (6 bases). Germline-derived CDR1 and CDR2 are MGHRA and YSYEKL. This CDR3 has 15 residues. Between the trimmed V and J ends, which lost 0 bases and 1 base, there was a span of 9 bases. The CDR3 region has the DNA TGCGCCAGCAGCCAAGATAGGGGGTCCCAAGAGACCCAGTACTTC. It codes for CASSQDRGSQETQYF.

Points on this clone: The same CDR3 is also encoded by other DNA sequences in this sample. This sequence joins TRBV2 and TRBJ2-5, with TRBD2 matching 11 bases. Unmatched junction bases numbered 7, after V lost 5 bases and J lost 5 bases. There are 15 residues in the CDR3. CDR1 and CDR2 from the germline V gene are SNHLY and FYNNEI. CDR3 coding DNA: TGTGCCAGCAGTCTCGGACTAGCGGGTGCTGAGACCCAGTACTTC. The encoded protein is CASSLGLAGAETQYF.

J is TRBJ1-1 and V is TRBV3-1 (or the pseudogene TRBV3-2); 7 bases match TRBD1. The V segment lost 4 bases and the J segment 3 bases; nucleotides outside the gene matches: 5. Germline V lookup: CDR1 LGHDT, CDR2 YNNKEL (reference sequence). The CDR3 has 14 amino acids. DNA of the CDR3: TGTGCCAGCAGCCTCACAGGGGAGTACACTGAAGCTTTCTTT. Translating it yields CASSLTGEYTEAFF.

J is TRBJ2-7 and V is TRBV9; D is unclear. With 0 bases removed from V and 3 bases from J, the gap between germline ends came to 7 bases. In germline, CDR1 is SGDLS, CDR2 YYNGEE. The CDR3 contains 13 residues. CDR3 residues: CASSVGPDYEQYF. As DNA, the CDR3 is TGTGCCAGCAGCGTAGGGCCAGACTACGAGCAGTACTTC.

The gene calls are TRBV27 and TRBJ2-7; 9 nucleotides align to TRBD2. The CDR3 sequence is 15 residues long. CDR1 is MNHEY, CDR2 SMNVEV, per germline (reference sequence). Trimming at V came to 5 bases and at J to 2 bases, leaving 7 bases not matched to a gene. CDR3 sequence: CASSPRTSATYEQYF. The DNA of the CDR3 is TGTGCCAGCAGTCCCCGGACTAGCGCAACCTACGAGCAGTACTTC.

V is TRBV19 and J is TRBJ1-5; 7 bases line up with TRBD1. This CDR3 has 13 amino acids. With V trimmed by 7 bases and J by 4 bases, 4 bases remained unmatched. Germline CDR1 and CDR2: LNHDA and SQIVND (reference sequence). In nucleotides, the CDR3 is TGTGCCAGTAACACAGGGGATAATCAGCCCCAGCATTTT. It codes for CASNTGDNQPQHF. The variable domain in full, with the rest retrieved from reference TRBV19 and TRBJ1-5, is DGGITQSPKYLFRKEGQNVTLSCEQNLNHDAMYWYRQDPGQGLRLIYYSQIVNDFQKGDIAEGYSVSREKKESFPLTVTSAQKNPTAFYLCASNTGDNQPQHFGDGTRLSIL.

CDR3 protein: CASSYLGAGANVLTF. The CDR3 nucleotides read TGTGCCAGCAGTTACCTGGGAGCTGGGGCCAACGTCCTGACTTTC. The chain employs TRBV6-5 and TRBJ2-6; a possible D gene is TRBD2 (5 bases). The length of the CDR3 is 15 residues. The V end was cut by 2 bases, the J end by 2 bases, with 7 bases between. The germline V gene has CDR1 MNHEY and CDR2 SVGAGI.

The chain recombines TRBV27 with TRBJ1-1; 10 bases map to TRBD1. Germline CDR1 MNHEY, CDR2 SMNVEV (reference sequence). The CDR3 is 13 amino acids. V shed 6 bases and J 7 bases; nucleotides not matched to a gene: 5. CDR3 sequence reads: CASSRQGAREAFF. CDR3 DNA: TGTGCCAGCAGCCGACAGGGGGCGCGTGAAGCTTTCTTT.

CDR3 region: CATSRDVMNQPQHF. The CDR3 DNA follows: TGTGCCACCAGCAGAGATGTAATGAATCAGCCCCAGCATTTT. V is TRBV15 and J is TRBJ1-5, with D unclear. CDR1 and CDR2 from the germline V gene are LNHNV and YYDKDF (reference sequence). Trimming left V 0 bases short and J 4 bases short, with 7 bases between. This CDR3 region has 14 residues. Full variable domain (remainder filled in from reference TRBV15 and TRBJ1-5): DAMVIQNPRYQVTQFGKPVTLSCSQTLNHNVMYWYQQKSSQAPKLLFHYYDKDFNNEADTPDNFQSRRPNTSFCFLDIRSPGLGDTAMYLCATSRDVMNQPQHFGDGTRLSIL.

V is TRBV3-1 (or the pseudogene TRBV3-2) and J is TRBJ2-3; TRBD1 agrees at 7 bases. CDR3 size: 15 residues. V dropped 1 base and J dropped 5; count of bases not matched to a gene: 6. CDR1 is LGHDT, CDR2 YNNKEL, per germline (reference sequence). CDR3 nucleotide sequence: TGTGCCAGCAGCCAAGGCGGGCCAGGGGGAGATACGCAGTATTTT. The encoded protein is CASSQGGPGGDTQYF.

The V gene is TRBV20-1, the J gene TRBJ2-3, with a weak D call TRBD2 (6 bases). The germline V gene encodes CDR1 DFQATT and CDR2 SNEGSKA (reference sequence). The CDR3 length is 14 residues. V lost 3 bases to trimming and J lost 5 bases, with 15 bases between them. The CDR3 loop is CSASGGRSGDTQYF. Written as DNA, the CDR3 is TGCAGTGCTAGTGGTGGGAGGAGCGGAGATACGCAGTATTTT.

This chain joins TRBV9 and TRBJ2-3, with 16 bases identical to TRBD2. Germline lookup yields CDR1 SGDLS and CDR2 YYNGEE. The CDR3 totals 20 residues. The V gene end was trimmed by 0 bases and the J gene end by 7 bases; junction bases not matched to a gene: 14. CDR3 coding DNA: TGTGCCAGCAGCGTAGCGGCATCGATGGGACTAGCGGGAGGGTTTTATACGCAGTATTTT. This sequence encodes CASSVAASMGLAGGFYTQYF.

The rearrangement links TRBV4-1 to TRBJ2-1, with D perhaps TRBD2 (6 bases). Between the trimmed V and J ends, which lost 3 bases and 4 bases, there was a span of 19 bases. The CDR3 has 17 residues. Germline CDR1 is MGHRA and CDR2 is YSYEKL. This CDR3 reads CASSHPPDGSKYNEQFF. The DNA for the CDR3 is TGCGCCAGCAGCCATCCACCCGACGGGAGTAAATACAATGAGCAGTTCTTC.

This chain joins TRBV5-4 and TRBJ1-2; TRBD1 matches at 7 bases. This CDR3 has 12 residues. V lost 4 bases and J lost 8; bases outside the gene matches: 5. Germline-derived CDR1 and CDR2 are SGHNT and YYREEE (reference sequence). CDR3 DNA: TGTGCCAGCAGCCTTGACAGGGACGGCTACACCTTC. Its protein is CASSLDRDGYTF.

This clone was found a few times. The genes are TRBV18 and TRBJ2-6; the D gene is possibly TRBD1 (5 bases). Germline CDR1 reads KGHSH; CDR2 reads LQKENI. CDR3 size: 19 residues. With 1 base removed from V and 0 bases from J, the gap between germline ends came to 16 bases. CDR3 residues: CASSPLGMYRGSGANVLTF. The CDR3 DNA follows: TGTGCCAGCTCACCACTGGGAATGTATAGGGGCTCTGGGGCCAACGTCCTGACTTTC.

The chain carries TRBV7-9 and TRBJ2-5, with 7 bases aligning to TRBD2. The CDR3 is made up of 12 amino acids. Per the germline V gene, CDR1 is SEHNR and CDR2 is FQNEAQ (reference sequence). J was trimmed by 5 bases and V by 8 bases; bases with no gene match: 5. The CDR3 region has the DNA TGTGCCAGCGAACTAGCGCGGGAGACCCAGTACTTC. It codes for CASELARETQYF.

The chain is built from TRBV19 and TRBJ1-5, with 9 bases lining up with TRBD1. Germline-derived CDR1 and CDR2 are LNHDA and SQIVND (reference sequence). J gave up 7 bases and V 7 bases, and 8 bases lay outside the gene matches. CDR3 size: 14 residues. For the CDR3, the DNA is TGTGCCAGTACCAAGACAGGGGGGGTACAGCCCCAGCATTTT. Residues: CASTKTGGVQPQHF.

V usage is TRBV6-2 or TRBV6-3 and J usage is TRBJ2-3, with 9 bases matching TRBD2. Germline loops: CDR1 MNHEY, CDR2 SVGEGT. The CDR3 runs 18 residues. Germline trimming cut 1 base from V and 4 bases from J; bases unmatched to any gene: 12. The CDR3 sequence is CASSYLRLAAKGADTQYF. The DNA for the CDR3 is TGTGCCAGCAGTTACTTGAGACTAGCGGCGAAGGGGGCAGATACGCAGTATTTT.

The J gene is TRBJ1-2, the V gene TRBV10-3; 7 bases are shared with TRBD1. The CDR3 covers 13 residues. Germline CDR1 and CDR2: ENHRY and SYGVKD. The V gene end was trimmed by 6 bases and the J gene end by 2 bases; junction bases not matched to a gene: 3. CDR3 region: CAIRGDSNYGYTF. The CDR3 DNA sequence: TGTGCCATCAGGGGGGACAGCAACTATGGCTACACCTTC.